Below, 9 T cell receptor beta chains from the same sample are listed, as sequenced in a study of blood T cell repertoires in COVID-19. Clones were read by immunoSEQ multiplex PCR, and TCRdb kept only the in-frame ones, dropping some. The data hold about 150,000 clones, with around 85% observed a single time. Sequenced: peripheral blood. Receptor source: a man between 65 and 85 years old with acute or convalescent COVID-19.

This clone came up a few times. The chain uses TRBV24-1 and TRBJ2-1, with 8 bases matching TRBD1. The CDR3 length is 16 residues. The germline V gene encodes CDR1 KGHDR and CDR2 SFDVKD. With V trimmed by 0 bases and J by 9 bases, 9 bases remained unmatched. The CDR3 DNA sequence: TGTGCCACCAGTGATTTGCCTCAGGGGGCGAGGGTTGAGCAGTTCTTC. Translating it yields CATSDLPQGARVEQFF.

The chain is built from TRBV5-1 and TRBJ2-5, with TRBD2 matching 9 bases. The CDR3 loop spans 16 amino acids. The germline V gene has CDR1 SGHRS and CDR2 YFSETQ. J lost 4 bases, V lost 1 base, and 8 bases had no gene match. Here the CDR3 reads CASSLYEREDGETQYF. CDR3 nucleotides: TGCGCCAGCAGCTTGTATGAGCGGGAGGACGGAGAGACCCAGTACTTC.

V is TRBV29-1 and J is TRBJ2-3, with 7 bases that match TRBD2. The CDR3 runs to 13 residues. The V and J ends lost 7 bases and 2 bases, in that order; junction bases with no gene match: 6. Germline V gene sequence: CDR1 SQVTM, CDR2 ANQGSEA. This chain's CDR3 is CSASGGDTDTQYF. The CDR3 nucleotides are TGCAGCGCTAGCGGAGGGGACACAGATACGCAGTATTTT.

The V gene is TRBV3-1 (or the pseudogene TRBV3-2), the J gene TRBJ1-5; weak D call: TRBD1 (6 bases). CDR1 and CDR2 (germline): LGHDT, YNNKEL (reference sequence). V was trimmed by 7 bases and J by 0 bases, leaving 13 bases between them. The CDR3 is 15 amino acids. The CDR3 bases are TGTGCCAGCAACCCGGACAGACATAGCAATCAGCCCCAGCATTTT. Its protein is CASNPDRHSNQPQHF.

The chain is built from TRBV6-5 and TRBJ2-7; 9 bases fit TRBD2. After removal of 7 bases from V and 5 bases from J, the junction contained 3 bases not matched to a gene. CDR1 and CDR2 (germline): MNHEY, SVGAGI. There are 12 residues in the CDR3. Here the CDR3 DNA reads TGTGCCAGCAAGGGACTAGCCCACGAGCAGTACTTC. Amino acids: CASKGLAHEQYF.

The chain has TRBV9 and TRBJ1-2; weak D call: TRBD1 (5 bases). The CDR3 length is 15 residues. The V and J ends lost 0 bases and 4 bases respectively, with 13 bases between them. The germline CDR1 and CDR2 sequences are SGDLS and YYNGEE. CDR3 DNA: TGTGCCAGCAGCGTAGATCTGGGGCAGAGCTATGGCTACACCTTC. Protein sequence: CASSVDLGQSYGYTF.

J is TRBJ1-1 and V is TRBV28; 7 nucleotides align to TRBD1. Germline V gives CDR1 MDHEN, CDR2 SYDVKM. The CDR3 contains 13 residues. Trimming at V came to 5 bases and at J to 6 bases, leaving 6 bases not matched to a gene. CDR3 coding DNA: TGTGCCAGCAGTCTCGGGACAGTTCCTGAAGCTTTCTTT. This encodes CASSLGTVPEAFF.

The rearrangement joins TRBV4-1 to TRBJ2-7; TRBD2 aligns across 7 bases. J was trimmed by 2 bases and V by 1 base; bases with no gene match: 5. This CDR3 has 15 amino acids. Germline CDR1 is MGHRA and CDR2 is YSYEKL. The CDR3 coding sequence is TGCGCCAGCAGCCAAGGGCGGGAGCCTACCTACGAGCAGTACTTC. It yields the protein CASSQGREPTYEQYF.

CDR3 DNA: TGTGCCAGCACCGACAGGGGACATCAGCCCCAGCATTTT. It specifies CASTDRGHQPQHF. The chain joins TRBV6-1 to TRBJ1-5, with TRBD1 matching 8 bases. The CDR3 is 13 residues long. The germline V gene encodes CDR1 MNHNS and CDR2 SASEGT. The junction had 4 bases not matched to a gene; V was cut back by 7 bases and J by 5 bases.